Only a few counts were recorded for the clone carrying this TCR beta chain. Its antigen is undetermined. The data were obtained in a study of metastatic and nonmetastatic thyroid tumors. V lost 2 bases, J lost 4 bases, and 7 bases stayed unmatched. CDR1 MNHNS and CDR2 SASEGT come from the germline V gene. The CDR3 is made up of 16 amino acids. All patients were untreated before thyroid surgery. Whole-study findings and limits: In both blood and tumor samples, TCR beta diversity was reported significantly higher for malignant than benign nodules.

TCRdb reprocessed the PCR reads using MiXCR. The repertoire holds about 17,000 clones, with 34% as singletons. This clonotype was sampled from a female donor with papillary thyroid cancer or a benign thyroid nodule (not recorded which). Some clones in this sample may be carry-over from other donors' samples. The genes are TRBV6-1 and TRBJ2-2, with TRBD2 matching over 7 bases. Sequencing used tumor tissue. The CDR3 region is CASSESLAGVTGELFF. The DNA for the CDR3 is TGTGCCAGCAGTGAAAGTCTCGCGGGAGTCACCGGGGAGCTGTTTTTT.